One and the same sample provided the 14 T cell receptor beta chains below, sequenced in a study of cytomegalovirus exposure and HLA in healthy donors (TCRdb year 2017). Receptor amplification or capture employed the immunoSEQ multiplex PCR assay. A mixture of 60 forward primers for TCR Vbeta segments and 13 reverse primers for TCR Jbeta segments was used in the multiplex PCR. In TCRdb, the immuneACCESS table is reduced to in-frame sequences with V and J assigned. These tables do not hold every clone; where another copy was compared, an unresolved V gene accounts for under half, and the others remain unexplained. In all, the sample holds around 130,000 clones, and 75% to 90% of those were seen once. 4% to 4.5% of the sample is in the top ten clones. Material: PBMCs. These receptors came from a woman aged 40 to 50 in good health and CMV-seronegative.

The rearrangement uses TRBV28 and TRBJ2-3, with D tentatively TRBD2 (6 bases). Germline V gene lookup returns CDR1 MDHEN and CDR2 SYDVKM. V was cut by 8 bases and J by 2 bases, with 20 bases left in between. This CDR3 is 16 amino acids long. DNA for the CDR3: TGTGCCAGCTCTTCCCGGCTTGGCGGGATCACAGATACGCAGTATTTT. Translated: CASSSRLGGITDTQYF.

This rearrangement joins TRBV5-4 to TRBJ2-7, with TRBD2 matching 10 bases. The CDR3 sequence is 15 residues long. Germline V gene data show CDR1 as SGHNT and CDR2 as YYREEE (reference sequence). Trimming at V came to 3 bases and at J to 3 bases, leaving 6 bases not matched to a gene. CDR3 sequence reads: CASSSTGTSDYEQYF. CDR3 DNA sequence: TGTGCCAGCAGCTCTACCGGGACTAGCGACTACGAGCAGTACTTC.

The chain employs TRBV28 and TRBJ2-3, with 11 bases that match TRBD2. J gave up 4 bases and V 2 bases, and 8 bases lay outside the gene matches. The CDR3 length is 17 residues. The germline V gene has CDR1 MDHEN and CDR2 SYDVKM. DNA for the CDR3: TGTGCCAGCAGTTTAAGGGGACTAGCGGAGGCGCCAGATACGCAGTATTTT. Its protein product is CASSLRGLAEAPDTQYF.

This clone was detected a few times. The DNA for the CDR3 is TGTGCCAGCAGTCCGACAGCGAACACTGAAGCTTTCTTT. Translated, it gives CASSPTANTEAFF. The chain couples TRBV7-9 to TRBJ1-1, with a possible D match to TRBD1 (5 bases). Trimming removed 6 bases from V and 1 base from J, with 9 bases in between. Germline V CDR1 and CDR2: SEHNR, FQNEAQ (reference sequence). There are 13 residues in the CDR3.

The V and J genes are TRBV6-1 and TRBJ1-2, with 7 bases aligning to TRBD1. This CDR3 comprises 14 residues. The germline V gene has CDR1 MNHNS and CDR2 SASEGT. V lost 5 bases and J lost 4; bases outside the gene matches: 7. The CDR3 nucleotides read TGTGCCAGCAGTCCATCCCGGGACAGCTATGGCTACACCTTC. Protein sequence: CASSPSRDSYGYTF.

This chain joins TRBV25-1 and TRBJ1-1; D might be TRBD1 (5 bases). Trimming took 5 bases from V and 6 from J, leaving 22 bases between them. The CDR3 is 16 residues long. The germline V gene has CDR1 MGHDK and CDR2 SYGVNS. Written as DNA, the CDR3 is TGTGCCAGCAGTATCATCGGGGGAGGAGAGATGGCTGAAGCTTTCTTT. Translating it yields CASSIIGGGEMAEAFF. Full variable domain (remainder filled in from reference TRBV25-1 and TRBJ1-1): EADIYQTPRYLVIGTGKKITLECSQTMGHDKMYWYQQDPGMELHLIHYSYGVNSTEKGDLSSESTVSRIRTEHFPLTLESARPSHTSQYLCASSIIGGGEMAEAFFGQGTRLTVV.

The V gene is TRBV4-1, the J gene TRBJ2-7, with a possible D match to TRBD2 (5 bases). The CDR3 length is 16 residues. Trimming left V 1 base short and J 2 bases short, with 15 bases between. Germline values: CDR1 MGHRA, CDR2 YSYEKL. The CDR3 here is CASSQVLTARAYEQYF. In nucleotides, the CDR3 is TGCGCCAGCAGCCAAGTGTTGACGGCGAGGGCCTACGAGCAGTACTTC.

This clone was counted a few times. The chain has TRBV4-1 and TRBJ1-2; tentatively, D is TRBD1 (6 bases). Between the trimmed V and J ends, which lost 1 base and 8 bases, there was a span of 17 bases. This CDR3 spans 15 amino acids. Per the germline V gene, CDR1 is MGHRA and CDR2 is YSYEKL. In DNA form, the CDR3 reads TGCGCCAGCAGCCAAGGATACCAGGGGTTGGACGGCTACACCTTC. Its translation: CASSQGYQGLDGYTF.

J is TRBJ2-7 and V is TRBV4-2, with D possibly TRBD1 on 5 matching bases. V was clipped by 0 bases and J by 3 bases, with 12 bases between them. The germline V gene encodes CDR1 LGHNA and CDR2 YNFKEQ. The CDR3 runs to 15 residues. The CDR3 DNA reads TGTGCCAGCAGCCAAGAAGACAGTGGGTTCTACGAGCAGTACTTC. Translated, it gives CASSQEDSGFYEQYF.

This chain connects TRBV19 to TRBJ2-5, with a tentative D call TRBD2 (5 bases). Trimming pared 6 bases from V and 5 bases from J, leaving 16 bases between. This CDR3 spans 14 amino acids. Germline CDR1 reads LNHDA; CDR2 reads SQIVND (reference sequence). In DNA, the CDR3 is TGTGCCAGTAGGCCGTTCCGGGGATACGAGACCCAGTACTTC. This encodes CASRPFRGYETQYF.

This clone was recorded a few times. The CDR3 protein is CASSYGQGEVDGYTF. DNA for the CDR3: TGTGCCAGCAGTTATGGGCAGGGGGAAGTCGATGGCTACACCTTC. The V and J genes are TRBV6-5 and TRBJ1-2; 7 bases agree with TRBD1. The CDR3 is made up of 15 amino acids. With V trimmed by 3 bases and J by 6 bases, 10 bases remained unmatched. The germline V gene has CDR1 MNHEY and CDR2 SVGAGI.

The genes are TRBV27 and TRBJ2-3, with D possibly matching TRBD2 (5 bases). V was shortened by 3 bases and J by 8 bases, with 12 bases between the two germline ends. This CDR3 has 13 amino acids. Germline assignment: CDR1 MNHEY and CDR2 SMNVEV (reference sequence). The CDR3 reads CASSLPSGGTQYF. The CDR3, as DNA: TGTGCCAGCAGTTTGCCCTCCGGAGGTACGCAGTATTTT.

The gene calls are TRBV7-8 and TRBJ1-4; no reliable D call. The V gene's germline CDR1 is SGHVS and CDR2 FQNEAQ. This CDR3 spans 15 amino acids. V lost 1 base and J 0 bases, leaving 6 bases between the germline ends. The CDR3 region is CASSLGRATNEKLFF. DNA for the CDR3: TGTGCCAGCAGCTTAGGGCGGGCAACTAATGAAAAACTGTTTTTT.

The V call is TRBV18, the J call TRBJ2-3, with D possibly matching TRBD1 (6 bases). V was pared by 3 bases and J by 3 bases, with 13 bases between. Germline loops: CDR1 KGHSH, CDR2 LQKENI. This CDR3 has 15 residues. The CDR3 DNA reads TGTGCCAGCTCACCGACAGGTCGTCTTACAGATACGCAGTATTTT. Translated, it gives CASSPTGRLTDTQYF.